This T cell receptor beta chain was profiled in a study of blood T cell repertoires in COVID-19. Which cohort a participant joined came from the clinical history participants gave. Original processing methods: It was from reference gene primer amplification that nucleated cell counts were estimated. TCRdb keeps only in-frame clones here, not all; method: immunoSEQ multiplex PCR. V, J and clone size are those of that table, while D and trimming were read from the DNA. The sample shows around 230,000 clones, 75% to 90% of them seen only once. The CDR3 contains 16 residues. CDR1 and CDR2 from the germline V gene are MGHRA and YSYEKL. V was pared by 1 base and J by 1 base, with 13 bases between.

The chain is built from TRBV4-1 and TRBJ1-1; D not resolved. The material sequenced was PBMCs or T cells enriched from blood (not recorded which). The source of this sequence is a woman between 35 and 50 years old with acute COVID-19. CDR3 region: CASSQVVRRTNTEAFF. The CDR3 DNA reads as TGCGCCAGCAGCCAAGTGGTAAGGAGGACGAACACTGAAGCTTTCTTT.